These 29 T cell receptor beta chains came from one sample sequenced in a study of T cells in Graves' hyperthyroidism and ophthalmopathy. Amplification yielded TCR beta CDR3 regions, with RNA transcripts as the source. Researchers ran a first-round RT-PCR on the TCR CDR3 using the HTBI primer set. TCRdb processed the multiplex PCR reads anew with MiXCR; each CDR3 protein has one entry. The data show 540,000 or so distinct CDR3 sequences, with 15% to 17% seen just once and less than 9.5% held by the top ten. Sequences were obtained from blood. These receptor sequences come from a woman in her 30s with Graves' hyperthyroidism.

The genes are TRBV27 and TRBJ2-6; a possible D gene is TRBD2 (7 bases). V was cut by 4 bases and J by 4 bases, with 11 bases left in between. Germline CDR1 is MNHEY and CDR2 is SMNVEV (reference sequence). The CDR3 is made up of 15 amino acids. The CDR3 protein is CASSSQGGGANVLTF. As DNA, the CDR3 is TGTGCCAGCAGTTCACAGGGAGGGGGGGCCAACGTCCTGACTTTC.

This clonotype was seen more than once but under ten times. V and J are TRBV20-1 and TRBJ2-2, with TRBD2 identical over 8 bases. V was clipped by 4 bases and J by 9 bases; unmatched bases: 13. The germline CDR1 and CDR2 sequences are DFQATT and SNEGSKA (reference sequence). The CDR3 has 15 amino acids. CDR3 region: CSATSSGGSYRELFF. The CDR3 DNA sequence: TGCAGTGCTACATCGTCGGGAGGGTCCTATAGGGAGCTGTTTTTT.

This clonotype was counted a few times. A much larger clone differs from this one at a single base, so this may be a read error. V usage is TRBV28 and J usage is TRBJ1-1; D is ambiguous. V was shortened by 5 bases and J by 0 bases, with 4 bases between the two germline ends. Germline loops: CDR1 MDHEN, CDR2 SYDVKM. This CDR3 comprises 12 residues. In nucleotides, the CDR3 is TGTGCCAGCAGTGTGCTGAACACTGAAGCTTTCTTT. The encoded protein is CASSVLNTEAFF.

This clonotype came up many times. The rearrangement joins TRBV2 to TRBJ1-4; 7 nucleotides match TRBD1. This CDR3 is 14 amino acids long. The J segment lost 5 bases and the V segment lost 6 bases, leaving 6 bases of the junction unmatched. Germline CDR1 and CDR2: SNHLY and FYNNEI. In DNA, the CDR3 is TGTGCCAGCAGGGCCGGGACAGCAAATGAAAAACTGTTTTTT. It encodes CASRAGTANEKLFF.

This clonotype was seen at least ten times. The V and J genes are TRBV28 and TRBJ2-7; 12 bases align to TRBD1. Trimming cost V 4 bases and J 7 bases; bases outside gene matches: 8. This CDR3 region has 15 residues. From germline, CDR1 is MDHEN and CDR2 SYDVKM. CDR3 residues: CASSSRGQGAGEQYF. Here the CDR3 DNA reads TGTGCCAGCAGTTCTCGGGGACAGGGGGCCGGAGAGCAGTACTTC.

This clonotype was detected ten times or more. The CDR3 nucleotides read TGTGCCAGCAGCTTAGTGCAGGGGGCTTTGGGCCACAATGAGCAGTTCTTC. Its translation: CASSLVQGALGHNEQFF. J is TRBJ2-1 and V is TRBV7-2, with TRBD1 matching 8 bases. The J segment lost 5 bases and the V segment lost 1 base, leaving 10 bases of the junction unmatched. Looked up from germline, CDR1 is SGHTA and CDR2 is FQGNSA. The CDR3 is 17 residues long. Full variable domain (remainder filled in from reference TRBV7-2 and TRBJ2-1): GAGVSQSPSNKVTEKGKDVELRCDPISGHTALYWYRQSLGQGLEFLIYFQGNSAPDKSGLPSDRFSAERTGGSVSTLTIQRTQQEDSAVYLCASSLVQGALGHNEQFFGPGTRLTVL.

This clonotype was seen a handful of times. The chain uses TRBV12-3 or TRBV12-4 and TRBJ1-5, with a tentative D call TRBD1 (5 bases). The CDR3 is 14 residues long. With 10 bases removed from V and 3 bases from J, the gap between germline ends came to 16 bases. The CDR3 loop is CAKGPSTDNQPQHF. The CDR3 nucleotides are TGTGCCAAGGGGCCCTCAACAGACAATCAGCCCCAGCATTTT.

There are many counts of this clonotype. V is TRBV27 and J is TRBJ2-1; D possibly corresponds to TRBD2 (5 bases). CDR1 is MNHEY, CDR2 SMNVEV, per germline (reference sequence). CDR3 length equals 14 residues. Trimming pared 5 bases from V and 7 bases from J, leaving 15 bases between. DNA of the CDR3: TGTGCCAGCAGTCCCATCACCACGGGGAATGAGCAGTTCTTC. Residues: CASSPITTGNEQFF.

This clonotype was seen a handful of times. CDR3 in amino acids: CASSPTLAYNEQFF. The CDR3 region has the DNA TGTGCCAGTAGCCCGACTTTAGCCTACAATGAGCAGTTCTTC. The chain is built from TRBV19 and TRBJ2-1; D uncertain. The ends were cut back, 6 bases at V and 2 bases at J, with 11 bases in the middle. Germline lookup yields CDR1 LNHDA and CDR2 SQIVND (reference sequence). The CDR3 is made up of 14 amino acids.

This clonotype was seen many times. The junction departs from germline at one end; a sequencing error may be responsible. The chain is built from TRBV29-1 and TRBJ2-7; TRBD2 is a possible D gene (5 bases). Per the germline V gene, CDR1 is SQVTM and CDR2 is ANQGSEA. This CDR3 is 12 amino acids long. CDR3 DNA: TGCAGCGTTCAAGACTACACCTACGAGCAGTACTTC. It is translated as CSVQDYTYEQYF.

The chain joins TRBV7-6 to TRBJ2-2, with D uncertain. The V end lost 1 base, the J end lost 6 bases, and 12 bases lay between the germline ends. The germline CDR1 and CDR2 sequences are SGHVS and FNYEAQ. There are 15 residues in the CDR3. CDR3 in DNA: TGTGCCAGCAGCTTAGTTCGTCTAGACGCCGGGGAGCTGTTTTTT. Its protein is CASSLVRLDAGELFF.

This clonotype came up many times. This sequence joins TRBV20-1 and TRBJ2-3; D remains unclear. The V gene lost 0 bases and the J gene lost 1 base, with 8 bases spanning the gap. Looked up from germline, CDR1 is DFQATT and CDR2 is SNEGSKA (reference sequence). This CDR3 spans 14 amino acids. CDR3 in DNA: TGCAGTGCTAGAGAGGTAGTGGGCACAGATACGCAGTATTTT. The encoded protein is CSAREVVGTDTQYF.

This clonotype was seen many times. The rearrangement uses TRBV5-1 and TRBJ2-3, with unresolved D. The CDR3 consists of 12 residues. Germline-derived CDR1 and CDR2 are SGHRS and YFSETQ. Trimming cost V 3 bases and J 6 bases, with 8 bases left between them. CDR3 region: CASSSLGDTQYF. CDR3 nucleotides: TGCGCCAGCAGCTCCTTGGGGGATACGCAGTATTTT.

In its sample, this clonotype was seen many times. The chain combines TRBV11-2 with TRBJ1-3; D might be TRBD1 (6 bases). Per the germline V gene, CDR1 is SGHAT and CDR2 is FQNNGV. The CDR3 is 17 amino acids. Trimming removed 0 bases at V and 2 bases at J, with 14 bases between. The DNA for the CDR3 is TGTGCCAGCAGCTTAGATCAAACAGGGCAAACTGGAAACACCATATATTTT. Amino acids: CASSLDQTGQTGNTIYF.

This clonotype came up many times. The rearrangement joins TRBV7-9 to TRBJ2-1; 11 positions match TRBD2. The J segment lost 3 bases and the V segment lost 3 bases, leaving 4 bases of the junction unmatched. This CDR3 comprises 16 residues. Germline assignment: CDR1 SEHNR and CDR2 FQNEAQ (reference sequence). This CDR3 reads CASSLEGLAVYNEQFF. For the CDR3, the DNA is TGTGCCAGCAGCTTGGAGGGACTAGCGGTCTACAATGAGCAGTTCTTC.

This clonotype was seen only a few times. The J gene is TRBJ2-3, the V gene TRBV29-1; D remains ambiguous. This CDR3 comprises 11 residues. Per germline, CDR1 SQVTM and CDR2 ANQGSEA. V lost 8 bases, J lost 2 bases, and 8 bases lay in between. CDR3 amino acids: CSSGPTDTQYF. The CDR3 DNA follows: TGCAGCTCCGGACCCACAGATACGCAGTATTTT.

This clonotype was counted many times. This rearrangement joins TRBV27 to TRBJ2-3; D uncertain. The length of the CDR3 is 15 residues. Trimming took 3 bases from V and 2 from J, leaving 12 bases between them. Germline V CDR1 and CDR2: MNHEY, SMNVEV (reference sequence). CDR3 amino acids: CASSFTQPNTDTQYF. The CDR3 DNA reads TGTGCCAGCAGTTTTACTCAGCCAAACACAGATACGCAGTATTTT.

This clonotype was seen many times. The chain employs TRBV3-1 and TRBJ1-5; no clear D. The CDR3 sequence is 14 residues long. V lost 0 bases, J lost 6 bases, and 9 bases lay in between. Germline values: CDR1 LGHDT, CDR2 YNNKEL (reference sequence). Here the CDR3 reads CASSQDRGGQPQHF. As DNA, the CDR3 is TGTGCCAGCAGCCAAGATCGCGGAGGTCAGCCCCAGCATTTT.

This clonotype was counted ten times or more. The chain has TRBV6-5 and TRBJ2-5; 7 nucleotides line up with TRBD2. The CDR3 spans 16 residues. Per the germline V gene, CDR1 is MNHEY and CDR2 is SVGAGI. Trimming removed 1 base from V and 4 bases from J; junction bases left unmatched: 9. This CDR3 is CASSYLAVGGGETQYF. DNA of the CDR3: TGTGCCAGCAGTTACTTAGCGGTTGGCGGGGGAGAGACCCAGTACTTC.

The chain couples TRBV27 to TRBJ2-2; 10 bases are a match to TRBD2. CDR3 length equals 18 residues. CDR1 is MNHEY and CDR2 is SMNVEV in the germline V gene (reference sequence). With V trimmed by 5 bases and J by 0 bases, 9 bases remained unmatched. The CDR3 protein is CASSTSGMKFANTGELFF. The CDR3 DNA reads as TGTGCCAGCAGTACTAGCGGGATGAAGTTTGCGAACACCGGGGAGCTGTTTTTT.

This clonotype was detected ten times or more. The rearrangement uses TRBV12-3 or TRBV12-4 and TRBJ2-7; 11 nucleotides agree with TRBD2. With V trimmed by 9 bases and J by 3 bases, 7 bases remained unmatched. The CDR3 loop spans 14 amino acids. CDR3 DNA: TGTGCCAGTCGGAATAGCGGGAGGGTCTACGAGCAGTACTTC. Protein product: CASRNSGRVYEQYF.

The chain couples TRBV27 to TRBJ2-7; D might be TRBD2 (5 bases). Looked up from germline, CDR1 is MNHEY and CDR2 is SMNVEV (reference sequence). CDR3 size: 13 residues. Between the trimmed V and J ends, which lost 6 bases and 3 bases, there was a span of 12 bases. In nucleotides, the CDR3 is TGTGCCAGCAGGCCGGGAACCCGCTACGAGCAGTACTTC. Protein: CASRPGTRYEQYF.

The V call is TRBV5-1, the J call TRBJ2-2; D is ambiguous. This CDR3 region has 12 residues. The V end lost 7 bases, the J end lost 3 bases, and 7 bases lay between the germline ends. Germline CDR1 is SGHRS and CDR2 is YFSETQ. CDR3 sequence (DNA): TGCGCCAGCGCTTTGTACACCGGGGAGCTGTTTTTT. Translation: CASALYTGELFF.

This clonotype was seen ten or more times. V and J are TRBV3-1 and TRBJ2-1; 7 nucleotides match TRBD1. Germline V CDR1 and CDR2: LGHDT, YNNKEL (reference sequence). The CDR3 is made up of 15 amino acids. J lost 3 bases, V lost 3 bases, and 5 bases had no gene match. CDR3 in DNA: TGTGCCAGCAGCCACGGACAGGAGATCTACAATGAGCAGTTCTTC. The encoded protein is CASSHGQEIYNEQFF.

This clonotype was picked up many times. The chain recombines TRBV9 with TRBJ2-1; D remains ambiguous. This CDR3 region has 11 residues. Germline values: CDR1 SGDLS, CDR2 YYNGEE. Trimming stripped 3 bases from V and 8 bases from J, with 6 bases between. CDR3: CASSGNDEQFF. The CDR3 DNA reads as TGTGCCAGCAGCGGCAACGATGAGCAGTTCTTC. The entire variable domain, with the rest obtained from reference TRBV9 and TRBJ2-1, is as follows: DSGVTQTPKHLITATGQRVTLRCSPRSGDLSVYWYQQSLDQGLQFLIQYYNGEERAKGNILERFSAQQFPDLHSELNLSSLELGDSALYFCASSGNDEQFFGPGTRLTVL.

This rearrangement joins TRBV30 to TRBJ1-4, with 9 nucleotides matching TRBD1. The CDR3 spans 14 residues. From germline, CDR1 is GTSNPN and CDR2 SVGIG (reference sequence). V shed 5 bases, J shed 7 bases, and the junction held 8 bases outside the gene matches. CDR3 nucleotides: TGTGCCTGGGGACAGGGGCAGATTGGTGAAAAACTGTTTTTT. Amino acids: CAWGQGQIGEKLFF. Filled out from reference TRBV30 and TRBJ1-4, the complete variable domain reads SQTIHQWPATLVQPVGSPLSLECTVEGTSNPNLYWYRQAAGRGLQLLFYSVGIGQISSEVPQNLSASRPQDRQFILSSKKLLLSDSGFYLCAWGQGQIGEKLFFGSGTQLSVL.

This clonotype has only a few counts. V and J are TRBV20-1 and TRBJ2-2; maybe TRBD1 (6 bases). This CDR3 has 13 residues. Germline V gives CDR1 DFQATT, CDR2 SNEGSKA (reference sequence). V shed 7 bases and J shed 0 bases, with 9 bases lying between them. CDR3 nucleotide sequence: TGCAGTGTCGACAGGACGAACACCGGGGAGCTGTTTTTT. Encoded protein: CSVDRTNTGELFF.

This clonotype has more than one count but fewer than ten. The chain combines TRBV6-2 or TRBV6-3 with TRBJ2-4; TRBD1 matches at 7 bases. With 0 bases clipped from V and 8 bases from J, the junction kept 7 bases outside the gene matches. Germline V CDR1 and CDR2: MNHEY, SVGEGT. This CDR3 region has 15 residues. This CDR3 is CASSYSPTGSDIQYF. Here the CDR3 DNA reads TGTGCCAGCAGTTACTCACCGACAGGGTCGGACATTCAGTACTTC.

This clonotype was seen only a few times. The rearrangement links TRBV20-1 to TRBJ1-4; unclear D gene. With 2 bases removed from V and 4 bases from J, the gap between germline ends came to 20 bases. The CDR3 contains 17 residues. Germline V gene data show CDR1 as DFQATT and CDR2 as SNEGSKA (reference sequence). DNA of the CDR3: TGCAGTGCTAGAATGGCGGCAGGACGCCCACTTAATGAAAAACTGTTTTTT. It translates to CSARMAAGRPLNEKLFF.